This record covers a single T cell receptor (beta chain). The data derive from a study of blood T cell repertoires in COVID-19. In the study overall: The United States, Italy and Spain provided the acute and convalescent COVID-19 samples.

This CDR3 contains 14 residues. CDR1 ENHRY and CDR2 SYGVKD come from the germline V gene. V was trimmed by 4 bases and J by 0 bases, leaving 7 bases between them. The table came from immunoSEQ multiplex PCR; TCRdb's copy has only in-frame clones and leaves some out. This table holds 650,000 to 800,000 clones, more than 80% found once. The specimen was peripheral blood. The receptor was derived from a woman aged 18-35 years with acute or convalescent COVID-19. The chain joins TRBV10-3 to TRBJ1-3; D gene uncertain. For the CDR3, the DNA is TGTGCCATCAGTGGTGCGTTCTCTGGAAACACCATATATTTT. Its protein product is CAISGAFSGNTIYF.